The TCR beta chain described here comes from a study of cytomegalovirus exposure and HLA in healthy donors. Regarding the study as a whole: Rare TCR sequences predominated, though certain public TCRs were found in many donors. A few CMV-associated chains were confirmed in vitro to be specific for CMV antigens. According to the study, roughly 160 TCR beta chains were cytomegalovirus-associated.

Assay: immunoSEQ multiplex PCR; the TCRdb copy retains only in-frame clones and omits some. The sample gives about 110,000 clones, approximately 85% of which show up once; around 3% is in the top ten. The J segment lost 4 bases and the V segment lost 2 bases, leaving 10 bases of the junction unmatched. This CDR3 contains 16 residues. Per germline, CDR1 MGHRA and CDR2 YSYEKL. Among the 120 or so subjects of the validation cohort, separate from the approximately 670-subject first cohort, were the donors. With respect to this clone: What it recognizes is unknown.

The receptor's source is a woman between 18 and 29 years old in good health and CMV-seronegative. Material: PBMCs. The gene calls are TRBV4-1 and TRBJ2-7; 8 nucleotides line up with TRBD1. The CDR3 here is CASSQFLPGTGYEQYF. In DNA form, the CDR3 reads TGCGCCAGCAGCCAATTTCTCCCCGGGACAGGATACGAGCAGTACTTC.